This T cell receptor beta chain was sequenced in a study of early T cells in non-severe SARS-CoV-2 infection. The CDR3 totals 17 residues. This clonotype has a count of ten or more. One entry per CDR3 protein, called by TCRdb with MiXCR from the 5' RACE reads. The table includes fewer than 40,000 distinct CDR3 sequences, more than 4.5% detected once. The sample consisted of whole blood. The rearrangement links TRBV21-1 to TRBJ2-7; TRBD1 is the table's D call and was not checked against the DNA. TRBV21-1 is deemed a pseudogene. The TCR was taken from an adult who was a healthcare worker with PCR-confirmed SARS-CoV-2 infection or an uninfected control (not recorded which). This CDR3 is CASSKYNPYTPNYEQYF. The CDR3 coding sequence is TGTGCCAGCAGCAAATATAACCCCTATACTCCCAACTACGAGCAGTACTTC.